Following are 24 T cell receptor beta chains from one sample sequenced in a study of PD-L1 blockade in urothelial cancer. The assay was immunoSEQ multiplex PCR, and TCRdb's table has in-frame clones only and misses some. The sample shows roughly 100,000 clones, 75% to 90% of them seen only once. Noted time point: peripheral blood 6 weeks after treatment start. The source material was PBMCs, sampled around atezolizumab (anti-PD-L1) treatment. Receptor source: a man aged 65-85 years with urothelial cancer.

The rearrangement links TRBV19 to TRBJ2-1, with D perhaps matching TRBD2 (5 bases). Trimming took 3 bases from V and 0 from J, leaving 9 bases between them. In germline, CDR1 is LNHDA, CDR2 SQIVND (reference sequence). There are 15 residues in the CDR3. This chain's CDR3 is CASSIERSSYNEQFF. The CDR3 DNA is TGTGCCAGTAGTATTGAGCGGAGCTCCTACAATGAGCAGTTCTTC. Based on the CDR3 plus reference TRBV19 and TRBJ2-1, the full variable domain is DGGITQSPKYLFRKEGQNVTLSCEQNLNHDAMYWYRQDPGQGLRLIYYSQIVNDFQKGDIAEGYSVSREKKESFPLTVTSAQKNPTAFYLCASSIERSSYNEQFFGPGTRLTVL.

V is TRBV7-6 and J is TRBJ2-5; D is unresolved. The CDR3 is made up of 13 amino acids. V lost 1 base, J lost 2 bases, and 5 bases lay in between. The germline V gene encodes CDR1 SGHVS and CDR2 FNYEAQ. CDR3 nucleotides: TGTGCCAGCAGCTTAGGGCAGCAAGAGACCCAGTACTTC. It yields the protein CASSLGQQETQYF.

The chain joins TRBV4-3 to TRBJ2-1; 8 bases fit TRBD2. This CDR3 comprises 17 residues. The germline gives CDR1 LGHNA, CDR2 YSLEER. The V segment lost 2 bases and the J segment 7 bases; nucleotides outside the gene matches: 13. The CDR3 reads CASSQSIAGRDGNEQFF. The CDR3 DNA sequence: TGCGCCAGCAGCCAATCAATAGCGGGACGGGATGGGAATGAGCAGTTCTTC.

The chain carries TRBV19 and TRBJ2-1; D is unresolved. CDR1 LNHDA and CDR2 SQIVND come from the germline V gene (reference sequence). Trimming pared 1 base from V and 5 bases from J, leaving 9 bases between. This CDR3 is built from 14 residues. CDR3 amino acids: CASSIAPRDNEQFF. DNA of the CDR3: TGTGCCAGTAGTATAGCCCCCCGGGACAATGAGCAGTTCTTC.

J is TRBJ2-2 and V is TRBV18, with 7 bases aligning to TRBD1. The trim removed 5 bases at V and 2 bases at J, leaving 8 bases unmatched. Germline V CDR1 and CDR2: KGHSH, LQKENI. The CDR3 consists of 16 residues. The CDR3 is CASSMGTAGNTGELFF. As DNA, the CDR3 is TGTGCCAGCTCAATGGGGACAGCCGGTAACACCGGGGAGCTGTTTTTT.

This sequence joins TRBV10-1 and TRBJ2-1; 10 bases fit TRBD2. The length of the CDR3 is 17 residues. Trimming cost V 3 bases and J 2 bases; bases outside gene matches: 7. Germline-derived CDR1 and CDR2 are WNHNN and SYGVQD (reference sequence). The CDR3 DNA is TGCGCCAGCAGTGATCAAGGCAGCGGGGGGGCCTACAATGAGCAGTTCTTC. Translation: CASSDQGSGGAYNEQFF.

This chain connects TRBV21-1 to TRBJ1-5; the table's D call, TRBD1, was not checked against the DNA. TRBV21-1 is flagged as a pseudogene. The CDR3 spans 14 residues. This chain's CDR3 is CASSQVGGNQPQHF. CDR3 in DNA: TGTGCCAGCAGCCAGGTTGGCGGCAATCAGCCCCAGCATTTT.

The V gene is TRBV6-1, the J gene TRBJ2-5; D unclear. The germline V gene has CDR1 MNHNS and CDR2 SASEGT. Trimming cost V 2 bases and J 5 bases, with 6 bases left between them. This CDR3 has 12 amino acids. The CDR3 nucleotides are TGTGCCAGCAGTGAAACAGTGGAGACCCAGTACTTC. Amino acid sequence: CASSETVETQYF.

The chain combines TRBV7-2 with TRBJ1-5; TRBD1 might be the D (5 bases). Trimming took 2 bases from V and 3 from J, leaving 11 bases between them. This CDR3 contains 15 residues. Germline assignment: CDR1 SGHTA and CDR2 FQGNSA. The CDR3 DNA reads as TGTGCCAGCAGCTTATACCAGGGTACCAATCAGCCCCAGCATTTT. This sequence encodes CASSLYQGTNQPQHF.

The rearrangement uses TRBV5-1 and TRBJ2-6, with D possibly TRBD1 on 6 matching bases. The CDR3 contains 17 residues. The germline gives CDR1 SGHRS, CDR2 YFSETQ. The germline V and J ends were trimmed by 2 bases and 0 bases, with 12 bases remaining between them. This CDR3 reads CASSFPDSFSGANVLTF. CDR3 in DNA: TGCGCCAGCAGCTTCCCGGACAGCTTCTCTGGGGCCAACGTCCTGACTTTC.

There are a few counts of this clone. The V and J genes are TRBV28 and TRBJ1-4, with 8 bases aligning to TRBD1. CDR3 length: 18 amino acids. Germline values: CDR1 MDHEN, CDR2 SYDVKM. Trimming removed 4 bases from V and 4 bases from J; junction bases left unmatched: 14. Here the CDR3 reads CASSSISRVQGGNEKLFF. As DNA, the CDR3 is TGTGCCAGCAGTTCTATATCCCGGGTACAGGGGGGTAATGAAAAACTGTTTTTT.

This sequence joins TRBV12-5 and TRBJ1-4; no reliable D call. Trimming removed 1 base from V and 3 bases from J, with 9 bases in between. CDR1 and CDR2 from the germline V gene are LGHNT and FRNRAP. CDR3 length: 15 amino acids. CDR3 DNA sequence: TGTGCTAGTGGTTTGGGGGCGGGTGCTAATGAAAAACTGTTTTTT. This translates into CASGLGAGANEKLFF.

The chain has TRBV18 and TRBJ2-7, with 7 bases that match TRBD2. CDR1 is KGHSH, CDR2 LQKENI, per germline. This CDR3 region has 15 residues. V dropped 0 bases and J dropped 3; count of bases not matched to a gene: 5. CDR3 DNA sequence: TGTGCCAGCTCACCACCGAACGGGACTAACTACGAGCAGTACTTC. It encodes CASSPPNGTNYEQYF.

In its sample, this clone was seen a few times. This rearrangement joins TRBV4-1 to TRBJ2-2, with 12 bases that match TRBD1. The V segment lost 4 bases and the J segment 4 bases; nucleotides outside the gene matches: 7. The CDR3 loop spans 17 amino acids. In germline, CDR1 is MGHRA, CDR2 YSYEKL. Here the CDR3 reads CASSPRDRGRSTGELFF. DNA for the CDR3: TGCGCCAGCAGCCCCCGGGACAGGGGGCGAAGCACCGGGGAGCTGTTTTTT.

CDR3 sequence reads: CASSIRTGGEGYTF. CDR3 nucleotides: TGTGCCAGCAGCATTAGAACAGGGGGCGAGGGCTACACCTTC. The V and J genes are TRBV28 and TRBJ1-2, with 9 bases lining up with TRBD1. Germline assignment: CDR1 MDHEN and CDR2 SYDVKM. Unmatched junction bases numbered 10, after V lost 6 bases and J lost 8 bases. This CDR3 is built from 14 residues.

J is TRBJ2-7 and V is TRBV5-1; TRBD1 matches 7 bases. V trimming: 4 bases; J trimming: 0 bases; junction bases outside the gene matches: 1. Germline V gene lookup returns CDR1 SGHRS and CDR2 YFSETQ. This CDR3 spans 13 amino acids. The CDR3 bases are TGCGCCAGCAGCGACAGGGTCTCCTACGAGCAGTACTTC. The encoded protein is CASSDRVSYEQYF.

This sequence joins TRBV6-1 and TRBJ1-5; 9 bases agree with TRBD1. This CDR3 region has 16 residues. In germline, CDR1 is MNHNS, CDR2 SASEGT. The V and J ends lost 4 bases and 5 bases, in that order; junction bases with no gene match: 9. This CDR3 reads CASSVLQGAGDQPQHF. The CDR3 DNA is TGTGCCAGCAGTGTACTACAGGGGGCGGGTGATCAGCCCCAGCATTTT.

This chain connects TRBV27 to TRBJ2-7; D gene ambiguous. The germline gives CDR1 MNHEY, CDR2 SMNVEV (reference sequence). Trimming took 0 bases from V and 0 from J, leaving 6 bases between them. The CDR3 extends over 14 amino acids. The CDR3 sequence is CASSLSPSSYEQYF. In DNA, the CDR3 is TGTGCCAGCAGTTTATCCCCCTCCTCCTACGAGCAGTACTTC.

The V gene is TRBV5-6, the J gene TRBJ1-1; 8 bases map to TRBD1. This CDR3 has 16 amino acids. V lost 5 bases and J lost 4; bases outside the gene matches: 13. Germline V gene data show CDR1 as SGHDT and CDR2 as YYEEEE. The CDR3 is CASSTQGVGLTTEAFF. The CDR3 nucleotides read TGTGCCAGCAGTACACAGGGGGTCGGGTTGACCACTGAAGCTTTCTTT.

There are a few counts of this clone. The chain employs TRBV4-2 and TRBJ2-7, with 9 bases identical to TRBD2. V shed 0 bases, J shed 4 bases, and the junction held 7 bases outside the gene matches. This CDR3 contains 16 residues. CDR1 is LGHNA and CDR2 is YNFKEQ in the germline V gene. The CDR3 loop is CASSQETSGVLYEQYF. The CDR3 coding sequence is TGTGCCAGCAGCCAAGAGACTAGCGGAGTCTTATACGAGCAGTACTTC.

This sequence joins TRBV19 and TRBJ1-6; D gene uncertain. The germline V gene has CDR1 LNHDA and CDR2 SQIVND (reference sequence). The ends were cut back, 10 bases at V and 0 bases at J, with 10 bases in the middle. The CDR3 is 14 amino acids. This CDR3 reads CATRSSSYNSPLHF. The CDR3 region has the DNA TGTGCCACCCGATCTAGCTCCTATAATTCACCCCTCCACTTT.

The gene calls are TRBV6-1 and TRBJ2-7, with 7 bases identical to TRBD1. The germline V gene encodes CDR1 MNHNS and CDR2 SASEGT. The CDR3 consists of 11 residues. The J segment lost 12 bases and the V segment lost 9 bases, leaving 11 bases of the junction unmatched. This CDR3 is CASDDRAHRYF. The CDR3 DNA reads TGTGCCAGTGATGACAGGGCGCATCGGTACTTC.

This clone was picked up a small number of times. The chain carries TRBV2 and TRBJ1-1, with 7 positions matching TRBD1. Germline-derived CDR1 and CDR2 are SNHLY and FYNNEI. The CDR3 consists of 17 residues. V dropped 5 bases and J dropped 3; count of bases not matched to a gene: 15. The CDR3 coding sequence is TGTGCCAGCAGTTCCATACAGGGGTTCACGGGGGACACTGAAGCTTTCTTT. This codes for CASSSIQGFTGDTEAFF.

The chain links TRBV6-5 to TRBJ2-7, with D possibly matching TRBD1 (6 bases). CDR3 length: 11 residues. V was pared by 8 bases and J by 4 bases, with 9 bases between. Germline V CDR1 and CDR2: MNHEY, SVGAGI. In nucleotides, the CDR3 is TGTGCCAGCCGGACAGCATACGAGCAGTACTTC. Translation gives CASRTAYEQYF.